The next 3 T cell receptor beta chains were all read from a single sample in a study of blood T cells in healthy people across ages. Through a sample-barcoded 5' primer and a J-beta primer mix, a second PCR was run for roughly 6 to 12 cycles. Each CDR3 protein gets one entry after TCRdb re-called the 5' RACE reads with MiXCR. Here the sample spans 780,000 or so distinct CDR3 sequences, just under 25% being singletons. These same records also appear under a second study, on T cells of mothers and their children.

The sample consisted of blood. The receptors derive from a boy between 5 and 17 years old in good health.

This clonotype was counted only a few times. The chain links TRBV12-3 or TRBV12-4 to TRBJ1-2; TRBD1 is a possible D gene (6 bases). This CDR3 region has 12 residues. Trimming removed 6 bases at V and 6 bases at J, with 11 bases between. The CDR3 DNA is TGTGCCAGCAGCCTACAGGGAGATGGCTACACCTTC. This sequence encodes CASSLQGDGYTF.

This clonotype has more than one count but fewer than ten. The chain links TRBV27 to TRBJ2-5; 8 bases align to TRBD1. Near its end, the DNA agrees better with TRBJ2-7, so the J call may be wrong. Looked up from germline, CDR1 is MNHEY and CDR2 is SMNVEV (reference sequence). This CDR3 contains 15 residues. The CDR3 spells CASSLYSQGASEQYF. The DNA for the CDR3 is TGTGCCAGCAGTTTATATTCCCAGGGGGCGAGCGAGCAGTACTTC.

This clonotype was counted between two and nine times. One junction end does not reproduce the germline sequence, and a read error may be involved. This sequence joins TRBV6-2 or TRBV6-3 and TRBJ2-5, with 9 bases matching TRBD2. Germline V gives CDR1 MNHEY, CDR2 SVGEGT. The length of the CDR3 is 18 residues. In DNA, the CDR3 is TGTGCTAGCAGTTACTCCCAGGAACTAGCGGGCGCCCGTGAGACCCAGTACTTC. It yields the protein CASSYSQELAGARETQYF.